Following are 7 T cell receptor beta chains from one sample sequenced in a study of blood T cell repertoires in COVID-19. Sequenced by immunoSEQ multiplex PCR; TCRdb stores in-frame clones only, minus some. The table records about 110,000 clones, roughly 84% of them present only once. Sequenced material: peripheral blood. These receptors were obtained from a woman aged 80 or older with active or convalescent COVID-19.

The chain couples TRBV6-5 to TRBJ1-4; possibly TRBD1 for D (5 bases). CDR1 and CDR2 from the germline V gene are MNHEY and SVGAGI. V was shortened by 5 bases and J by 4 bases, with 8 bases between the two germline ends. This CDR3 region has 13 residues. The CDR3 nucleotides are TGTGCCAGCAGTCCAGGACATAATGAAAAACTGTTTTTT. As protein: CASSPGHNEKLFF.

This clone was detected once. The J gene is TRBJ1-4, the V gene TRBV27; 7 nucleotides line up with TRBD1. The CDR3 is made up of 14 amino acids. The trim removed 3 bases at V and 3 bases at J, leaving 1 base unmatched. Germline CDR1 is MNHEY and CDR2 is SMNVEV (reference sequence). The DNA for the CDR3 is TGTGCCAGCAGTTTCAGGGGGGCTAATGAAAAACTGTTTTTT. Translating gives CASSFRGANEKLFF. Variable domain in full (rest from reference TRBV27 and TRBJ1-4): EAQVTQNPRYLITVTGKKLTVTCSQNMNHEYMSWYRQDPGLGLRQIYYSMNVEVTDKGDVPEGYKVSRKEKRNFPLILESPSPNQTSLYFCASSFRGANEKLFFGSGTQLSVL.

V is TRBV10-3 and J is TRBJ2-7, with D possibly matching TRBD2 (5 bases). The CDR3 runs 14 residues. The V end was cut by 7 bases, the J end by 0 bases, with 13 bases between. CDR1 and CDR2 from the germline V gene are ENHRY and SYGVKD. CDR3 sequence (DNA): TGTGCCATCACCGAGTTCGGGGACTCCTACGAGCAGTACTTC. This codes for CAITEFGDSYEQYF.

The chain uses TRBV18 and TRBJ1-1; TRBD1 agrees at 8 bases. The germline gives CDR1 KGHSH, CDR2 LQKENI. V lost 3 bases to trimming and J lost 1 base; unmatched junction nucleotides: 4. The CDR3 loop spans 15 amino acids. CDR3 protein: CASSPQDRANTEAFF. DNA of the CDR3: TGTGCCAGCTCACCGCAGGACAGGGCGAACACTGAAGCTTTCTTT. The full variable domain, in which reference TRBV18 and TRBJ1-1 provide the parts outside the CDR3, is NAGVMQNPRHLVRRRGQEARLRCSPMKGHSHVYWYRQLPEEGLKFMVYLQKENIIDESGMPKERFSAEFPKEGPSILRIQQVVRGDSAAYFCASSPQDRANTEAFFGQGTRLTVV.

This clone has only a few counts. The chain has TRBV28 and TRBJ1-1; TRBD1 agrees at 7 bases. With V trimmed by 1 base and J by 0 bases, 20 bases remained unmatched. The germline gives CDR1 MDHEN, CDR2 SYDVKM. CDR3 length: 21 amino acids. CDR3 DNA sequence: TGTGCCAGCAGTTTATTTCCCCCTGGGACAGCTCTACTCAACATGAACACTGAAGCTTTCTTT. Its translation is CASSLFPPGTALLNMNTEAFF.

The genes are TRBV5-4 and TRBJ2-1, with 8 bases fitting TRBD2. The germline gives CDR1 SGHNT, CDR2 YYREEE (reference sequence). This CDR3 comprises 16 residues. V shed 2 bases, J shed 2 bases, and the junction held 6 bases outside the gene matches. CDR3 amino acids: CASSFVAGSTYNEQFF. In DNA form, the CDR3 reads TGTGCCAGCAGCTTCGTAGCGGGATCTACCTACAATGAGCAGTTCTTC.

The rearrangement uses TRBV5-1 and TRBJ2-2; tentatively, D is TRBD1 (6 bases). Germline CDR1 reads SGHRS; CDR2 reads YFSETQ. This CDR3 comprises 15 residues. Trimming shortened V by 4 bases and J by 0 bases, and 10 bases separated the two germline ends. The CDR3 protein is CASSRGGTNTGELFF. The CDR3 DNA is TGCGCCAGCAGCCGAGGGGGTACGAACACCGGGGAGCTGTTTTTT.